These T cell receptor beta chains were read from a single sample in a study of vaccination and CD4 T cells after COVID-19. TCRdb passed the PCR reads through MiXCR, listing each CDR3 protein once. The top ten hold 17% of the sample, which has roughly 28,000 distinct CDR3 sequences, 55% to 80% seen once. The antigens for these receptors are not known. Material: CD4+ T cells from blood, cultured in vitro, obtained after SARS-CoV-2 vaccination. The receptors derive from a human donor who received a COVID-19 vaccine. Both conserved end residues are part of each CDR3. The order of the fields is J gene, V gene, CDR3 protein.

j_call: TRBJ1-2
v_call: TRBV20-1
cdr3_aa: CSANTGIRGYTF

j_call: TRBJ1-1
v_call: TRBV25-1
cdr3_aa: CASSRTGAERMNTEAFF

j_call: TRBJ1-1
v_call: TRBV2
cdr3_aa: CASSPDRVTDTEAFF

j_call: TRBJ1-6
v_call: TRBV6-1
cdr3_aa: CASPQRPAIPVDYNSPLHF

j_call: TRBJ1-5
v_call: TRBV19
cdr3_aa: CASTNREIGQPQHF

j_call: TRBJ1-1
v_call: TRBV6-1
cdr3_aa: CASSRFQGANTEAFF

j_call: TRBJ1-6
v_call: TRBV24-1
cdr3_aa: CATSDYRLSPLHF

j_call: TRBJ1-2
v_call: TRBV7-9
cdr3_aa: CASSLGTEYGYTF

j_call: TRBJ1-3
v_call: TRBV20-1
cdr3_aa: CSAATGGNTIYF

j_call: TRBJ1-4
v_call: TRBV30
cdr3_aa: CAWTGQTNEKLFF

j_call: TRBJ1-1
v_call: TRBV6-1
cdr3_aa: CATTKRGANTEAFF

j_call: TRBJ1-2
v_call: TRBV9
cdr3_aa: CASSASLGGYTF

j_call: TRBJ2-3
v_call: TRBV10-3
cdr3_aa: CAISEGLAITDTQYF

j_call: TRBJ1-6
v_call: TRBV19
cdr3_aa: CASGMGTDNSPLHF

j_call: TRBJ2-3
v_call: TRBV20-1
cdr3_aa: CSARGLAGADTQYF

j_call: TRBJ1-5
v_call: TRBV20-1
cdr3_aa: CSAGQGVHNQPQHF

j_call: TRBJ1-1
v_call: TRBV6-5
cdr3_aa: CASSYGQLAFF

j_call: TRBJ2-4
v_call: TRBV6-1
cdr3_aa: CASSEAWAEIAKNIQYF

j_call: TRBJ1-6
v_call: TRBV6-2/TRBV6-3
cdr3_aa: CASSWDDRREDSPLHF

j_call: TRBJ1-6
v_call: TRBV30
cdr3_aa: CAWSVGGISYNSPLHF

j_call: TRBJ2-5
v_call: TRBV7-2
cdr3_aa: CASSLKGQGDQYF

j_call: TRBJ2-3
v_call: TRBV27
cdr3_aa: CASSWTRSDTQYF

j_call: TRBJ1-2
v_call: TRBV30
cdr3_aa: CAWRDRGDYGYTF

j_call: TRBJ1-6
v_call: TRBV19
cdr3_aa: CATRVRADNSPLHF

j_call: TRBJ2-2
v_call: TRBV11-2
cdr3_aa: CASSLGLTTGELFF

j_call: TRBJ2-5
v_call: TRBV7-9
cdr3_aa: CASSLLAGGQETQYF

j_call: TRBJ1-6
v_call: TRBV6-1
cdr3_aa: CASSGPGARNSPLHF

j_call: TRBJ1-1
v_call: TRBV10-1
cdr3_aa: CASSELAANTEAFF

j_call: TRBJ1-4
v_call: TRBV7-8
cdr3_aa: CASSPRRQGAGEKLFF

j_call: TRBJ2-3
v_call: TRBV10-3
cdr3_aa: CAISGGKVYTDTQYF

j_call: TRBJ1-6
v_call: TRBV6-5
cdr3_aa: CASSFGGESPLHF

j_call: TRBJ2-3
v_call: TRBV20-1
cdr3_aa: CSASSERGAGTQYF

j_call: TRBJ2-3
v_call: TRBV7-3
cdr3_aa: CASSLVAADTQYF

j_call: TRBJ1-1
v_call: TRBV7-8
cdr3_aa: CASSLLGQPLNTEAFF

j_call: TRBJ1-5
v_call: TRBV7-2
cdr3_aa: CASSLGGIGDQPQHF

j_call: TRBJ2-3
v_call: TRBV7-8
cdr3_aa: CASSFHKERGSDTQYF

j_call: TRBJ2-3
v_call: TRBV10-3
cdr3_aa: CAANSGQRTDTQYF

j_call: TRBJ2-2
v_call: TRBV7-9
cdr3_aa: CASSLSGGSGELFF

j_call: TRBJ2-3
v_call: TRBV2
cdr3_aa: CAGKGNPAADTQYF

j_call: TRBJ2-2
v_call: TRBV5-4
cdr3_aa: CASSSRTGHTGELFF